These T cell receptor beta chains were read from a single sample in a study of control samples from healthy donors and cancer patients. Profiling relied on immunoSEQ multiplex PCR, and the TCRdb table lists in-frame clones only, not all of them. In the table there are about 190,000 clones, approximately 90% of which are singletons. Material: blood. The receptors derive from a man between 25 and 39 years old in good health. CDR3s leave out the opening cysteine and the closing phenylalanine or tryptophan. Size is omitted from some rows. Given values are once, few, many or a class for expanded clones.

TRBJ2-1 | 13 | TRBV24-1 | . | ATSDLHGNYNEQF
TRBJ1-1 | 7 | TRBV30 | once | AWRAEAF
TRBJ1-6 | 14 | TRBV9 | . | ASSVFGGPENSPLH
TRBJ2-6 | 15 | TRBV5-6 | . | ASSFRGPPSGANVLT
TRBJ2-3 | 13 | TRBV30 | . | AWTRGGGFTDTQY
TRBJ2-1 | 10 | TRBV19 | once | ASSYRGGEQF
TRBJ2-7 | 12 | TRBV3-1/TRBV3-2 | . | ASSPGTSSGRKY
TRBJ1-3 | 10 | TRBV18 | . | ASSPQGNTIY
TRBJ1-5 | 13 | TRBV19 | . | ASTTRGQGLVTQH
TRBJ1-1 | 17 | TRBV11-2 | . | ASSRPWEDREVKDTEAF
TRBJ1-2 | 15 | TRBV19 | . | ASSISFDRGPYYGYT
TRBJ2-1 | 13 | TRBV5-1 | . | ASSRGTSGTIEQF
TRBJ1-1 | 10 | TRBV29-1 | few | SVEATASEAF